This TCR beta chain derives from a study of cytomegalovirus exposure and HLA in healthy donors. Study overall: About 77 million unique TCRs from HLA-typed donors made up an early data release.

Primers for the PCR totalled 60 Vbeta and 13 Jbeta. Profiling relied on immunoSEQ multiplex PCR, and the TCRdb table lists in-frame clones only, not all of them. Its table lists about 130,000 clones. The germline CDR1 and CDR2 sequences are PRHDT and FYEKMQ (reference sequence). This CDR3 comprises 15 residues. V dropped 4 bases and J dropped 0 bases, with 13 bases sitting between them. About this clone: The antigen remains unidentified.

The study, taken as a whole, reports: When the data were analyzed later, several of the most significant clusters appeared to be linked to common viral pathogens. Compared with the approximately 700-donor mean, an Asian-associated ancestry cluster reportedly had fewer N-insertions, according to a later analysis.

This TCR was sampled from a middle-aged man in good health and CMV-seronegative. V gene TRBV13 combines with J gene TRBJ2-7, with D unclear. Sequenced material: PBMCs. CDR3 nucleotides: TGTGCCAGCAGCTCCAGGATATTATTCTCCTACGAGCAGTACTTC. It yields the protein CASSSRILFSYEQYF.